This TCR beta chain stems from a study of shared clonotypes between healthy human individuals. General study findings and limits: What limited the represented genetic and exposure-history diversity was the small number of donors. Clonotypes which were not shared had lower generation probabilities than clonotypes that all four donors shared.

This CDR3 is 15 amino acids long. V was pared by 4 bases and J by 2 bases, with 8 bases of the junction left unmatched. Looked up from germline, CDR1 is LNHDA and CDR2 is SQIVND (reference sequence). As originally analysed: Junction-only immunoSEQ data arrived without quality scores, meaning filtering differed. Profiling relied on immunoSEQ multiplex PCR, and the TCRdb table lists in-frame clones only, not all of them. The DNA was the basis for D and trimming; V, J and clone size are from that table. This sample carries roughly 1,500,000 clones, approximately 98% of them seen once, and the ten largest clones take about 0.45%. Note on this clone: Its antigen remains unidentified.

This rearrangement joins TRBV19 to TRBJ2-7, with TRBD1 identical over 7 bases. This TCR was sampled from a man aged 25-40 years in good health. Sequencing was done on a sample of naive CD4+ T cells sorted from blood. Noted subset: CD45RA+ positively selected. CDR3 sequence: CASSTRDRFTYEQYF. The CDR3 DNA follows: TGTGCCAGTAGTACCCGGGACAGATTTACCTACGAGCAGTACTTC.